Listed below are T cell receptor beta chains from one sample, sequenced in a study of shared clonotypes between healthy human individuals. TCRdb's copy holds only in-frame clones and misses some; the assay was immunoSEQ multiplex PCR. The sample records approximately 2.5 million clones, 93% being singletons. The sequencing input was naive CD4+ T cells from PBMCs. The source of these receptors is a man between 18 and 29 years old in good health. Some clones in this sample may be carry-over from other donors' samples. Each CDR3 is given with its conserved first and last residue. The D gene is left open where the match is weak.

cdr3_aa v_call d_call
CASSISYPQGAAGAGYTF TRBV19 .
CAWSPGGSWYEQYF TRBV30 TRBD1
CASSEGVRASGELFF TRBV2 .
CASSLGRSTDTQYF TRBV5-1 .
CASGGPYEQYF TRBV6-6 .
CASSGLWGRGAFF TRBV6-1 .
CASSWLGSTYEQYF TRBV6-6 .
CASSAGAGELFF TRBV18 .
CASSLTGTGAGKLFF TRBV2 TRBD1
CAISGGGSYNEQFF TRBV10-3 TRBD2
CASSSIRASYEQYF TRBV27 .
CASSFPQSGALETQYF TRBV28 .
CASSIGGSQNTEAFF TRBV19 .
CASGRPTGDRREQYF TRBV6-5 TRBD1
CASSLRQGRGQPQHF TRBV5-8 TRBD1
CASHSHLLISSYEQYF TRBV10-1 .
CASSLLAGTYNEQFF TRBV5-1 TRBD2